The sequence of this T cell receptor beta chain was determined in a study of control samples from healthy donors and cancer patients. Sequencing was performed with immunoSEQ multiplex PCR; in TCRdb, only in-frame clones are kept and a portion is missing. The table shows about 90,000 clones, with approximately 90% occurring only once. The V segment lost 7 bases and the J segment 8 bases; nucleotides outside the gene matches: 13. The CDR3 is 15 amino acids. Germline V gene sequence: CDR1 SNHLY, CDR2 FYNNEI. This TCR came from a woman under 30 in good health. The chain carries TRBV2 and TRBJ2-1; TRBD2 matches at 8 bases. The sequencing input was blood. CDR3 in DNA: TGTGCCAGCACTTCTGATAGCGGGGAGAAGGATGAGCAGTTCTTC. This translates into CASTSDSGEKDEQFF.